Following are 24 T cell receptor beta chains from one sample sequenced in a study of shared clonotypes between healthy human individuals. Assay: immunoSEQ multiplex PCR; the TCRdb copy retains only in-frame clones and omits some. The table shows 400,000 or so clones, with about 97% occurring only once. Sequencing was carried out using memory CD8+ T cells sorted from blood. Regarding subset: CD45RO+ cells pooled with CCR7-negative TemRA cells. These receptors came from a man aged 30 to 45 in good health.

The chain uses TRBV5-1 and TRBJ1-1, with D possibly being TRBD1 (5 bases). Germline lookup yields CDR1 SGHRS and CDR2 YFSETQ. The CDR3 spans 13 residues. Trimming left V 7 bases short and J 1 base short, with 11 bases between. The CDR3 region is CASGRDWNTEAFF. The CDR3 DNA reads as TGCGCCAGCGGCCGGGACTGGAACACTGAAGCTTTCTTT.

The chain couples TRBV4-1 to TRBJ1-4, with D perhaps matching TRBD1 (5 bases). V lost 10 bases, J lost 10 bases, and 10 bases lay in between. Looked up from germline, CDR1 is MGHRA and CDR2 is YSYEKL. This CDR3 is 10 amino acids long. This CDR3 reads CATGIGKLFF. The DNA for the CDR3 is TGCGCCACAGGGATCGGAAAACTGTTTTTT.

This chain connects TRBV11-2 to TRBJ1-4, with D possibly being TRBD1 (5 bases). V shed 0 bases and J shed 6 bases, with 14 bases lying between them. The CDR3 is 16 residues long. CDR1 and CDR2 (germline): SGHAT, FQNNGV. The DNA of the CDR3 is TGTGCCAGCAGCTTAGATTTAGGGGCGGCGTATGAAAAACTGTTTTTT. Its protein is CASSLDLGAAYEKLFF.

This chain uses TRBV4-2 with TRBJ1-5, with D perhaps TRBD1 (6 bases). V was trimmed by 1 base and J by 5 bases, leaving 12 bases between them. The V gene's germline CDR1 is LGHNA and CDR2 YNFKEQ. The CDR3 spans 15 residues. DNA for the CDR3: TGTGCCAGCAGCCAAGGTCAAGGGGGGGATCAGCCCCAGCATTTT. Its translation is CASSQGQGGDQPQHF.

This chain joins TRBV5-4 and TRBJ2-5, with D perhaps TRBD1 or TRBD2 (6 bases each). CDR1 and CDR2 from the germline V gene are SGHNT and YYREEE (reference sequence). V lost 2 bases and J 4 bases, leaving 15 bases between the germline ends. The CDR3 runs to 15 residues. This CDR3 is CASSLRGERGETQYF. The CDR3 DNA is TGTGCCAGCAGCTTAAGGGGGGAAAGAGGAGAGACCCAGTACTTC.

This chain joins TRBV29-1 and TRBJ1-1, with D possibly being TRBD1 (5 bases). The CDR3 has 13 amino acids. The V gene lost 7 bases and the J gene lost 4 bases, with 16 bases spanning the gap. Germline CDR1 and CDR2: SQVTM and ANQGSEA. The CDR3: CSAAGQLTTEAFF. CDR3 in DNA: TGCAGCGCCGCGGGGCAGCTGACCACTGAAGCTTTCTTT.

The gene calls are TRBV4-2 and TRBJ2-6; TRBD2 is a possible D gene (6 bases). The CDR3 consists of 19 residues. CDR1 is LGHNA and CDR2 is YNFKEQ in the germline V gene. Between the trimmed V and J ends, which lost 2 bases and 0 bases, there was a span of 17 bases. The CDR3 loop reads CASSQLGAGYSSGANVLTF. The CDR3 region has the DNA TGTGCCAGCAGCCAACTGGGTGCGGGGTATAGCTCTGGGGCCAACGTCCTGACTTTC.

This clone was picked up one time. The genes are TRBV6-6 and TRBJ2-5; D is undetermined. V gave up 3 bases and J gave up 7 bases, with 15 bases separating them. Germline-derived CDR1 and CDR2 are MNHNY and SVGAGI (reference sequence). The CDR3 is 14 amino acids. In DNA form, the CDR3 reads TGTGCCAGCAGTTATGAGAATTTCCCAGGGACCCAGTACTTC. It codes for CASSYENFPGTQYF.

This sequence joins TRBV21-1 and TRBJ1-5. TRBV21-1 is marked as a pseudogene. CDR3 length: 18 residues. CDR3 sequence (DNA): TGTGCCAGCAGCAAAGTTTGGCGCCGCCGGGAGACATCGGAGCCCCAGCATTTT. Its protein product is CASSKVWRRRETSEPQHF.

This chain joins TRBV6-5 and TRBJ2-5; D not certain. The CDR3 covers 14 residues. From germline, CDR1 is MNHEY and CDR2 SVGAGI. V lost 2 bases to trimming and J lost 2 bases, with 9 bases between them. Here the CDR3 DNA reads TGTGCCAGCAGTTACGGTCTAGGTCAAGAGACCCAGTACTTC. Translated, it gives CASSYGLGQETQYF.

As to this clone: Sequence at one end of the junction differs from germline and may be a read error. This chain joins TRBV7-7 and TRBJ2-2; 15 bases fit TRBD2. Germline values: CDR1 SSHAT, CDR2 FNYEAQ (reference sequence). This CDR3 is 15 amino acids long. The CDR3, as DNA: TGTGCTAGCAGCCCGGGACTAGCGGGAGGCGGGGAGCTGTTTTTT. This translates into CASSPGLAGGGELFF.

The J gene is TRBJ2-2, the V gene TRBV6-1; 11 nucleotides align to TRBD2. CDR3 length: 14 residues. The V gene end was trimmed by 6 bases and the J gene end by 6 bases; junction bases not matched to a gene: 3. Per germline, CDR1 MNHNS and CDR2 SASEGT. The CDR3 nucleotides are TGTGCCAGCAGAACTAGCGGGAGCGCCGGGGAGCTGTTTTTT. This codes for CASRTSGSAGELFF.

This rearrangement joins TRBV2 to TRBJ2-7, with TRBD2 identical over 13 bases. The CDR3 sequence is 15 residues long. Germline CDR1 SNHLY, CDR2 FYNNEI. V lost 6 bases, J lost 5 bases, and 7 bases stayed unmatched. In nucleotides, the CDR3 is TGTGCCAGCAGCGGGACTAGCGGGAAAGCCCACGAGCAGTACTTC. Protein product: CASSGTSGKAHEQYF.

CDR3 loop: CASSAVSGSYEQYF. The CDR3, as DNA: TGTGCCAGCAGTGCAGTTAGCGGGAGCTACGAGCAGTACTTC. The J gene is TRBJ2-7, the V gene TRBV2; 9 nucleotides align to TRBD2. The germline V gene encodes CDR1 SNHLY and CDR2 FYNNEI. This CDR3 is built from 14 residues. Trimming took 4 bases from V and 3 from J; bases not matched to a gene: 4.

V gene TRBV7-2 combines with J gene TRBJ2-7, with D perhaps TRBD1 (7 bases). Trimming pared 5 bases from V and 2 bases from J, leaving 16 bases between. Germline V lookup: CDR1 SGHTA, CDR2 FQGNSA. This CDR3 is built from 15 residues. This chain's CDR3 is CASSPGGTDAYEQYF. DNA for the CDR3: TGTGCCAGCAGCCCCGGCGGGACAGACGCCTACGAGCAGTACTTC.

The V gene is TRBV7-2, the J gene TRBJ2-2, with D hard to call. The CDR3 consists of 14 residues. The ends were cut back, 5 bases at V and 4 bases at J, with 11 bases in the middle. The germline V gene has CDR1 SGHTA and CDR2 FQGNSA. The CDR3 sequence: CASSPSAGTGELFF. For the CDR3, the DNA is TGTGCCAGCAGCCCCTCAGCCGGCACCGGGGAGCTGTTTTTT.

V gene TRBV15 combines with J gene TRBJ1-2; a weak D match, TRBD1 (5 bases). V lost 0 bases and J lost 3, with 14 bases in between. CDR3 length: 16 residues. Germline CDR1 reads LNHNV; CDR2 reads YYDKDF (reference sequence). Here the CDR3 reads CATSREASGYDYGYTF. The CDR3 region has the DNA TGTGCCACCAGCAGAGAGGCGTCAGGGTATGACTATGGCTACACCTTC.

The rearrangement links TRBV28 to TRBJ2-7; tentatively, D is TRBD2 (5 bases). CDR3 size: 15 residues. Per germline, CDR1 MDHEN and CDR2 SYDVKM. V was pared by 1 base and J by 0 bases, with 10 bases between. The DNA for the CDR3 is TGTGCCAGCAGTTTATTTCCGGGGAGCTCCTACGAGCAGTACTTC. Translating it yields CASSLFPGSSYEQYF.

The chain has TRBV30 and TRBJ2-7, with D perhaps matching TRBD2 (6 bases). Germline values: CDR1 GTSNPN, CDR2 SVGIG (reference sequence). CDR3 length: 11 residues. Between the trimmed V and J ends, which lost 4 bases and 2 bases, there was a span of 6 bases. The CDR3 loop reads CAWTSAYEQYF. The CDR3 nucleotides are TGTGCCTGGACTAGCGCCTACGAGCAGTACTTC.

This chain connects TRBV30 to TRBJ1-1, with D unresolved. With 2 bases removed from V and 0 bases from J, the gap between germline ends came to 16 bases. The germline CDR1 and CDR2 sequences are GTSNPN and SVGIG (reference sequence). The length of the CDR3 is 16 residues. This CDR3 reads CAWSPPARGLNTEAFF. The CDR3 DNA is TGTGCCTGGAGTCCTCCGGCACGGGGATTGAACACTGAAGCTTTCTTT.

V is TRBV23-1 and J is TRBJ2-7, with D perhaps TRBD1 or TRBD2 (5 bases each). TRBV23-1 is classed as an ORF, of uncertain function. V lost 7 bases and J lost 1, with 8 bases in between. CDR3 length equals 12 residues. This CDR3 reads CASTRESYEQYF. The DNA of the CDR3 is TGCGCCAGCACCAGGGAGTCCTACGAGCAGTACTTC.

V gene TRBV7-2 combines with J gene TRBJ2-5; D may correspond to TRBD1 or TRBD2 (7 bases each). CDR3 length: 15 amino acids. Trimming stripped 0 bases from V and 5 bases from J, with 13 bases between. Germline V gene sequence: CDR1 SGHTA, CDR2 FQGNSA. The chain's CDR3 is CASSLAPGGGETQYF. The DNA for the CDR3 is TGTGCCAGCAGCTTAGCACCAGGGGGGGGCGAGACCCAGTACTTC.

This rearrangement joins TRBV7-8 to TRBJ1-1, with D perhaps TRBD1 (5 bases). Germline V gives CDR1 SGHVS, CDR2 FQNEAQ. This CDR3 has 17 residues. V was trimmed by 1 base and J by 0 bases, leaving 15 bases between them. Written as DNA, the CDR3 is TGTGCCAGCAGCTTAGAGGGGAGAATAGTCATGAACACTGAAGCTTTCTTT. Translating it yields CASSLEGRIVMNTEAFF.

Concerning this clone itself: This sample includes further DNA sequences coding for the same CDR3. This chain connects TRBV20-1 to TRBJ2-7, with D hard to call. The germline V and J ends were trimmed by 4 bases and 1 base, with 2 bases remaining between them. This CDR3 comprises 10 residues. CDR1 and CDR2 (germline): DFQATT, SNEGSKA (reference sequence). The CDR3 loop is CSATSYEQYF. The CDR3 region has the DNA TGCAGTGCTACATCCTACGAGCAGTACTTC.